These 20 T cell receptor beta chains share one sample of origin, sequenced in a study of control samples from healthy donors and cancer patients. Method: immunoSEQ multiplex PCR; TCRdb's copy keeps in-frame clones and lacks some. Here the sample spans roughly 100,000 clones, almost 90% being singletons. The sequenced material came from blood. These receptors originate from a man aged 25-45 years in good health.

The rearrangement uses TRBV19 and TRBJ1-1, with D possibly TRBD1 on 5 matching bases. CDR3 length: 14 residues. Germline lookup yields CDR1 LNHDA and CDR2 SQIVND (reference sequence). Trimming took off 6 bases at V and 5 bases at J, with 16 bases between the two ends. The CDR3 DNA reads TGTGCCAGTAGCCCGGGACTTTTTGCGACTGAAGCTTTCTTT. Translated, it gives CASSPGLFATEAFF.

The V and J genes are TRBV7-3 and TRBJ2-2; D possibly corresponds to TRBD1 (5 bases). Trimming took 1 base from V and 4 from J, leaving 10 bases between them. CDR1 and CDR2 from the germline V gene are SGHTA and FQGTGA. The CDR3 consists of 15 residues. The CDR3 DNA follows: TGTGCCAGCAGCTTAAAGGGGCAGGGCACCGGGGAGCTGTTTTTT. This codes for CASSLKGQGTGELFF.

The chain combines TRBV9 with TRBJ1-2, with 9 bases aligning to TRBD1. CDR1 and CDR2 (germline): SGDLS, YYNGEE. The CDR3 length is 17 residues. V lost 4 bases, J lost 7 bases, and 17 bases stayed unmatched. The CDR3 protein is CASSPLPTQGAVAGYTF. The CDR3 DNA reads TGTGCCAGCAGCCCCCTCCCCACACAGGGGGCTGTTGCTGGCTACACCTTC.

V usage is TRBV24-1 and J usage is TRBJ2-5, with a weak D call TRBD1 (6 bases). The length of the CDR3 is 16 residues. Trimming removed 3 bases from V and 10 bases from J, with 23 bases in between. Germline V lookup: CDR1 KGHDR, CDR2 SFDVKD. The CDR3 region is CATSDPSRQPPGDQYF. In nucleotides, the CDR3 is TGTGCCACCAGTGATCCCTCCCGACAGCCCCCAGGGGACCAGTACTTC.

The chain uses TRBV5-4 and TRBJ2-7; 11 bases align to TRBD2. With V trimmed by 4 bases and J by 2 bases, 14 bases remained unmatched. CDR1 and CDR2 from the germline V gene are SGHNT and YYREEE (reference sequence). The CDR3 is 18 amino acids. CDR3 in DNA: TGTGCCAGCAGCGTGGCCATGACTAGCGGGACAATCCCCTACGAGCAGTACTTC. This translates into CASSVAMTSGTIPYEQYF.

This chain joins TRBV14 and TRBJ2-1, with D perhaps being TRBD1 or TRBD2 (6 bases each). Per germline, CDR1 SGHDN and CDR2 FVKESK. V was clipped by 4 bases and J by 7 bases, with 17 bases between them. CDR3 length: 15 residues. The CDR3 region has the DNA TGTGCCAGCAGCCGGCCGGGGGCCTTAGGGAATGAGCAGTTCTTC. Translating it yields CASSRPGALGNEQFF.

The chain is built from TRBV24-1 and TRBJ2-2, with 10 bases lining up with TRBD2. Germline trimming cut 4 bases from V and 10 bases from J; bases unmatched to any gene: 8. The germline gives CDR1 KGHDR, CDR2 SFDVKD. This CDR3 spans 15 amino acids. The CDR3 sequence: CATSEPLAGGEELFF. The CDR3 coding sequence is TGTGCCACCAGTGAACCCTTAGCGGGAGGTGAGGAGCTGTTTTTT.

This clone has only a few counts. The chain carries TRBV18 and TRBJ1-5; 7 positions agree with TRBD1. The CDR3 consists of 14 residues. V trimming: 4 bases; J trimming: 9 bases; junction bases outside the gene matches: 9. Per germline, CDR1 KGHSH and CDR2 LQKENI. DNA of the CDR3: TGTGCCAGCTCACTGGGACAGAGGGAGACGCCCCAGCATTTT. This sequence encodes CASSLGQRETPQHF. Variable domain in full (rest from reference TRBV18 and TRBJ1-5): NAGVMQNPRHLVRRRGQEARLRCSPMKGHSHVYWYRQLPEEGLKFMVYLQKENIIDESGMPKERFSAEFPKEGPSILRIQQVVRGDSAAYFCASSLGQRETPQHFGDGTRLSIL.

This chain links TRBV6-5 with TRBJ1-6, with a weak D call TRBD1 (5 bases). Germline-derived CDR1 and CDR2 are MNHEY and SVGAGI. Trimming cost V 5 bases and J 7 bases, with 9 bases left between them. The CDR3 is 13 residues long. As DNA, the CDR3 is TGTGCCAGCAGTAGGGACGGGAATTCACCCCTCCACTTT. Its translation is CASSRDGNSPLHF.

V usage is TRBV19 and J usage is TRBJ2-2; a possible D gene is TRBD2 (5 bases). CDR3 size: 13 residues. V was trimmed by 5 bases and J by 7 bases, leaving 11 bases between them. Germline loops: CDR1 LNHDA, CDR2 SQIVND (reference sequence). DNA for the CDR3: TGTGCCAGTAGTGACCGGGAAAGCGGGGAGCTGTTTTTT. Its protein product is CASSDRESGELFF.

V usage is TRBV5-1 and J usage is TRBJ2-2; D unresolved. The CDR3 has 15 amino acids. Deletions cut 0 bases from V and 1 base from J, with 7 bases between. Germline V gene data show CDR1 as SGHRS and CDR2 as YFSETQ. CDR3 nucleotide sequence: TGCGCCAGCAGCTTGGCCTTCGGGAACACCGGGGAGCTGTTTTTT. It encodes CASSLAFGNTGELFF.

The rearrangement links TRBV5-1 to TRBJ1-1, with 8 bases identical to TRBD1. Per the germline V gene, CDR1 is SGHRS and CDR2 is YFSETQ. Trimming at V came to 1 base and at J to 4 bases, leaving 9 bases not matched to a gene. The CDR3 extends over 16 amino acids. The chain's CDR3 is CASSLRPTGDGTEAFF. The CDR3 DNA is TGCGCCAGCAGCTTGAGGCCGACAGGGGATGGCACTGAAGCTTTCTTT. The entire variable domain, with the rest obtained from reference TRBV5-1 and TRBJ1-1, is as follows: KAGVTQTPRYLIKTRGQQVTLSCSPISGHRSVSWYQQTPGQGLQFLFEYFSETQRNKGNFPGRFSGRQFSNSRSEMNVSTLELGDSALYLCASSLRPTGDGTEAFFGQGTRLTVV.

The sample holds one count of this clone. The chain couples TRBV7-3 to TRBJ2-7; 9 bases align to TRBD1. The CDR3 extends over 16 amino acids. Germline V CDR1 and CDR2: SGHTA, FQGTGA. J lost 5 bases, V lost 3 bases, and 11 bases had no gene match. For the CDR3, the DNA is TGTGCCAGCAGCTTTCACTCCGGGACAGGGCTCAACGAGCAGTACTTC. Its translation is CASSFHSGTGLNEQYF.

V usage is TRBV19 and J usage is TRBJ1-1; D might be TRBD1 (6 bases). V lost 4 bases and J lost 0, with 9 bases in between. Germline CDR1 and CDR2: LNHDA and SQIVND (reference sequence). CDR3 length: 14 residues. CDR3 nucleotide sequence: TGTGCCAGTAGTAGGGGACACTTGAACACTGAAGCTTTCTTT. Translation: CASSRGHLNTEAFF. Using reference TRBV19 and TRBJ1-1 for the parts outside the CDR3, the full variable domain is DGGITQSPKYLFRKEGQNVTLSCEQNLNHDAMYWYRQDPGQGLRLIYYSQIVNDFQKGDIAEGYSVSREKKESFPLTVTSAQKNPTAFYLCASSRGHLNTEAFFGQGTRLTVV.

This clone showed up many times. The rearrangement joins TRBV11-3 to TRBJ2-7; TRBD2 aligns across 10 bases. CDR3 length equals 14 residues. Germline V lookup: CDR1 SGHNT, CDR2 YENEEA. Trimming took 5 bases from V and 3 from J; bases not matched to a gene: 4. The CDR3, as DNA: TGTGCCAGCAGCCAACGGACTAGCGGCTACGAGCAGTACTTC. Translated: CASSQRTSGYEQYF.

V is TRBV7-9 and J is TRBJ2-1; D remains ambiguous. The V end was cut by 1 base, the J end by 7 bases, with 20 bases between. The CDR3 contains 17 residues. The germline gives CDR1 SEHNR, CDR2 FQNEAQ (reference sequence). CDR3 sequence reads: CASSLVTTAASSNEQFF. The CDR3 DNA is TGTGCCAGCAGCTTAGTTACTACAGCCGCCTCGTCGAATGAGCAGTTCTTC. Based on the CDR3 plus reference TRBV7-9 and TRBJ2-1, the full variable domain is DTGVSQNPRHKITKRGQNVTFRCDPISEHNRLYWYRQTLGQGPEFLTYFQNEAQLEKSRLLSDRFSAERPKGSFSTLEIQRTEQGDSAMYLCASSLVTTAASSNEQFFGPGTRLTVL.

The rearrangement uses TRBV6-1 and TRBJ2-1; 8 nucleotides agree with TRBD2. This CDR3 has 15 amino acids. Per germline, CDR1 MNHNS and CDR2 SASEGT. V trimming: 2 bases; J trimming: 9 bases; junction bases outside the gene matches: 9. The CDR3 DNA reads TGTGCCAGCAGTGAACACGAAGCGGGAGAAGGTGAGCAGTTCTTC. Translating it yields CASSEHEAGEGEQFF.

This clone has a handful of counts. The J gene is TRBJ2-1, the V gene TRBV2, with D hard to call. The CDR3 has 16 residues. Germline values: CDR1 SNHLY, CDR2 FYNNEI. The CDR3 region has the DNA TGTGCTACCCACTCCACAAGGACGAGCTCCTACAATGAGCAGTTCTTC. This translates into CATHSTRTSSYNEQFF.

This chain links TRBV19 with TRBJ2-1; 8 bases fit TRBD1. This CDR3 contains 17 residues. Trimming cost V 6 bases and J 3 bases; bases outside gene matches: 13. Germline assignment: CDR1 LNHDA and CDR2 SQIVND (reference sequence). CDR3 in amino acids: CASRRHRTGPLYNEQFF. The CDR3 DNA reads as TGTGCCAGTAGGCGACATCGGACAGGGCCTCTCTACAATGAGCAGTTCTTC. The full variable domain, completed using reference TRBV19 and TRBJ2-1, is DGGITQSPKYLFRKEGQNVTLSCEQNLNHDAMYWYRQDPGQGLRLIYYSQIVNDFQKGDIAEGYSVSREKKESFPLTVTSAQKNPTAFYLCASRRHRTGPLYNEQFFGPGTRLTVL.

V and J are TRBV6-5 and TRBJ1-1, with D maybe TRBD1 (5 bases). The CDR3 consists of 14 residues. V shed 8 bases and J shed 1 base, with 14 bases lying between them. Germline V gene lookup returns CDR1 MNHEY and CDR2 SVGAGI. CDR3 in DNA: TGTGCCAGCCAGCCCCGGGGCGGGAACACTGAAGCTTTCTTT. Amino acid sequence: CASQPRGGNTEAFF.